This T cell receptor beta chain originates from a study of metastatic and nonmetastatic thyroid tumors (dated by TCRdb to about 2020). Some background on the complete study: Repertoires were compared across peripheral blood and tumor or nodule tissue samples from malignant and benign thyroid patients.

Beyond this particular receptor, the publication reports: In both blood and tumor samples, TCR beta diversity was reported to be significantly higher in malignant tumors than in benign nodules.

The junction carries 5 bases between V and J, which are trimmed by 0 bases and 5 bases respectively. The CDR3, cysteine through phenylalanine, is 13 amino acids long. Only the CDR3 DNA is retained, 39 bases long and in frame from the first base. The germline V gene provides CDR1 SGDLS and CDR2 YYNGEE. No treatment had been received by any patient before thyroid surgery. Using T-cell receptor beta sequencing, the researchers looked back retrospectively at clinical samples from patients, gathered between about 2011 and 2018. Library prep was done by PCR. Reads for this sample came from an Illumina HiSeq 4000. The TCR beta-chain CDR3 region of each patient was profiled by high-throughput sequencing. Processing in the source paper ran as follows. CDR3 differences across clinicopathological groups were used to build a classifier for discriminating distant-metastatic papillary thyroid cancer patients. The Shannon index was used to assess repertoire diversity, and the Morisita-Horn index was used to assess tumor-blood repertoire similarity. TCRdb reanalyzed the raw reads on its own, using fastp at Q25 for trimming and MiXCR for clone calling, and kept in-frame beta chains. These V and J calls derive from TCRdb rather than the authors' analysis. The sample table lists about 14,000 clones, 30% to 35% of them with a count of one. The leading ten clones occupy 20% to 30% of the sample.

Details on this clone: It lacks a known antigen. The sample holds no much larger clone one base away, and base qualities are not on file.

The source material was tumor tissue. This TCR was recovered from a female donor with papillary thyroid cancer or a benign thyroid nodule (not recorded which). Some clones in this sample may be carry-over from other donors' samples. The chain joins TRBV9 to TRBJ2-2; the D gene is not confidently resolved. In nucleotides, the sequence is TGTGCCAGCAGCGTAGTATTAACCGGGGAGCTGTTTTTT. It translates as CASSVVLTGELFF.